The next 4 T cell receptor beta chains were all read from a single sample in a study of radiotherapy plus CTLA-4 blockade in lung cancer (dated by TCRdb to 2016 to 2019). The method behind the library was the immunoSEQ multiplex PCR assay. Held by TCRdb, this immuneACCESS table contains in-frame sequences only and omits some clones. Under half of the omission traces to an unresolved V gene where checked; the cause of the rest is unknown. Recorded for this sample are roughly 50,000 clones; about 88% of them occurred a single time. 7.8% of the sample comes from the top ten. The source material was peripheral blood, sampled from a patient treated with radiotherapy plus ipilimumab. The origin of the receptors is a human donor with non-small cell lung cancer whose response to radiotherapy plus ipilimumab could not be evaluated.

V and J are TRBV15 and TRBJ2-3; 7 bases are shared with TRBD2. Germline values: CDR1 LNHNV, CDR2 YYDKDF (reference sequence). The CDR3 has 17 amino acids. With V trimmed by 1 base and J by 6 bases, 13 bases remained unmatched. CDR3 nucleotides: TGTGCCACCAGCAGAGTTTTCGTCAGCGGGGCCCAGGATACGCAGTATTTT. Translating gives CATSRVFVSGAQDTQYF.

J is TRBJ2-7 and V is TRBV28; D unclear. The CDR3 covers 14 residues. Trimming pared 5 bases from V and 5 bases from J, leaving 16 bases between. Germline V lookup: CDR1 MDHEN, CDR2 SYDVKM. Here the CDR3 reads CASSPPPYSHEQYF. The CDR3 DNA reads as TGTGCCAGCAGTCCACCCCCCTACTCGCACGAGCAGTACTTC.

The rearrangement links TRBV9 to TRBJ2-1; the D gene is possibly TRBD1 (6 bases). CDR1 is SGDLS, CDR2 YYNGEE, per germline. V was pared by 0 bases and J by 4 bases, with 8 bases between. The CDR3 is 14 amino acids. CDR3 region: CASSVGQEYNEQFF. The CDR3 DNA follows: TGTGCCAGCAGCGTAGGACAGGAGTACAATGAGCAGTTCTTC.

V is TRBV5-4 and J is TRBJ2-3; D is possibly TRBD1 (6 bases). The V end was cut by 0 bases, the J end by 4 bases, with 9 bases between. This CDR3 region has 14 residues. The V gene's germline CDR1 is SGHNT and CDR2 YYREEE (reference sequence). The CDR3 DNA reads as TGTGCCAGCAGCTTGGGAGGGGGATCAGATACGCAGTATTTT. As protein: CASSLGGGSDTQYF.